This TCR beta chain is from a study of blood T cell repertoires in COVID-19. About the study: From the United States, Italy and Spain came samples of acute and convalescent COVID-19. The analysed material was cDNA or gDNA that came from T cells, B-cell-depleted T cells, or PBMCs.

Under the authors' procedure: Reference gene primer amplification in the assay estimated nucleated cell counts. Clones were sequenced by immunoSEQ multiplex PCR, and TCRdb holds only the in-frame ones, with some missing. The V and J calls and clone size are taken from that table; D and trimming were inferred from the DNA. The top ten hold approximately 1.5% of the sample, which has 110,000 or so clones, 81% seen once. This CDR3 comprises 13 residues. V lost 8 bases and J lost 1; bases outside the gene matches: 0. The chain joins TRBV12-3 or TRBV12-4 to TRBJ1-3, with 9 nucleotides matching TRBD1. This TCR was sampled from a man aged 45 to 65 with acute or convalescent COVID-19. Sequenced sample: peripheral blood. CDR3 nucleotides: TGTGCCAGCGGGACAGGGTCTGGAAACACCATATATTTT. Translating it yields CASGTGSGNTIYF.